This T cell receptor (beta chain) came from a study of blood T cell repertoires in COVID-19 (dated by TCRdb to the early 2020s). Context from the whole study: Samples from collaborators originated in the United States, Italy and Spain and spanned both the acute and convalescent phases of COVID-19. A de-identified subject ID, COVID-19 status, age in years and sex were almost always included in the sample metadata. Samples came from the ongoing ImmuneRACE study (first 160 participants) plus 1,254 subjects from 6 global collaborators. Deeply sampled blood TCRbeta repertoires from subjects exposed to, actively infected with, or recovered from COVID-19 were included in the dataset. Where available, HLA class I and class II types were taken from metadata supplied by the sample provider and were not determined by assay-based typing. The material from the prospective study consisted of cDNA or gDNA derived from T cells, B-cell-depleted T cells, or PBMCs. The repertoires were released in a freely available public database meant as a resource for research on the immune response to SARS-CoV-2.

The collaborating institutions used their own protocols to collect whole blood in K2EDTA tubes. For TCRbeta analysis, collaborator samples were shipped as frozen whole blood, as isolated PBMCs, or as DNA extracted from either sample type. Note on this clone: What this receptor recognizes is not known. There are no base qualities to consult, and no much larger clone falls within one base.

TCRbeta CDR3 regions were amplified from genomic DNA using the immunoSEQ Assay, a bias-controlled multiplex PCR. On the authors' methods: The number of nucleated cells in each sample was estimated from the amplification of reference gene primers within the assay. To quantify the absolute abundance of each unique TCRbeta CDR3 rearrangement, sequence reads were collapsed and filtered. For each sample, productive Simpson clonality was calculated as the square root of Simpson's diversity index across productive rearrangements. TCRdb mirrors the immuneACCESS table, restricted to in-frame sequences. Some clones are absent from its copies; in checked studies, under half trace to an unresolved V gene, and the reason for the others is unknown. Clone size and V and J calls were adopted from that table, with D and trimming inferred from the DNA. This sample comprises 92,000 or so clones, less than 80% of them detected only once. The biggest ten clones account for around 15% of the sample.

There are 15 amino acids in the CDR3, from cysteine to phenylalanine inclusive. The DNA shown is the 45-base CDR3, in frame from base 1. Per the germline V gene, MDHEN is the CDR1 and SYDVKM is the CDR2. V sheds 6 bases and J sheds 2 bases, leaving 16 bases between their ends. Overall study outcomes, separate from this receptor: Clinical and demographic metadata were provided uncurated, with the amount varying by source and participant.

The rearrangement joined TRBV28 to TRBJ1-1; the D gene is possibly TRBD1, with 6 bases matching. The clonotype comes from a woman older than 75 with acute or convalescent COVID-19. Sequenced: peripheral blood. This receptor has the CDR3 CASSPGTTINTEAFF. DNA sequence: TGTGCCAGCAGCCCGGGGACAACCATAAACACTGAAGCTTTCTTT.